This T cell receptor (beta chain) was captured in a study of blood T cell repertoires in COVID-19 (TCRdb year 2020). Broadly, across the study: Collaborator samples came from the United States, Italy and Spain and covered acute and convalescent phases of COVID-19. The prospective study material was composed of cDNA or gDNA derived from T cells, B-cell-depleted T cells, or PBMCs. Deeply sampled blood TCRbeta repertoires from subjects exposed to, actively infected with, or recovered from COVID-19 were included in the dataset. The repertoires were released in a freely available public database intended as a resource for research on the immune response to SARS-CoV-2. The samples were drawn from the first 160 participants of the ongoing ImmuneRACE study and from roughly 1,300 subjects provided by 6 global collaborators. A de-identified subject ID, COVID-19 status, age in years and sex were almost always included in the sample metadata. Where HLA class I and class II types were available, the types were taken from metadata supplied by the sample provider, not from assay-based typing. General study outcomes and caveats: Clinical and demographic metadata were provided uncurated, with the amount varying by source and participant.

Regarding this clone: Its antigen is still unknown. Per-base quality was not reported, and no clone a single base away is much larger than it.

TCRbeta CDR3 regions were amplified from genomic DNA by means of the immunoSEQ Assay, a bias-controlled multiplex PCR. In the original analysis: The number of nucleated cells in each sample was estimated from the amplification of reference gene primers within the assay. To quantify the absolute abundance of each unique TCRbeta CDR3 rearrangement, sequence reads were collapsed and filtered. For each sample, productive Simpson clonality was calculated as the square root of Simpson's diversity index across productive rearrangements. Not all clones reach the TCRdb copy of this immuneACCESS table, which keeps in-frame sequences only. Checked studies attribute under half of the gap to unresolved V genes and leave the rest unexplained. The V and J calls and the clone size are those of that table, but D and trimming were determined from the DNA. Present in this sample are 140,000 to 150,000 clones, around 89% of which were seen just once. The top ten clones comprise 2.5% to 3.5% of the sample.

Each collaborating institution followed its own protocols to collect whole blood in K2EDTA tubes. Collaborator samples were shipped for TCRbeta analysis as frozen whole blood, isolated PBMCs, or DNA extracted from either sample type. Relative to germline, V is 3 bases shorter and J is 9 bases shorter, with 12 bases between their ends. The CDR3 spans 12 residues, from the cysteine through the phenylalanine. Kept here is only the CDR3 DNA, which spans 36 bases and is read in frame from base 1. Reading the germline V gene (reference sequence) gives CDR1 DFQATT and CDR2 SNEGSKA. This receptor was identified in a man aged 60-69 years with active or convalescent COVID-19. Sequencing was done on a sample of peripheral blood. Here the chain combines TRBV20-1 and TRBJ1-5, with the D gene not clear enough to name. DNA sequence: TGCAGTGCTAGTACAGCAACGCGGCCCCAGCATTTT. Translated, it reads CSASTATRPQHF.